The rows below give T cell receptor beta chains drawn from one sample of a study of regulatory T cells in long-lasting Graves disease. TCRdb passed the multiplex PCR reads through MiXCR, listing each CDR3 protein once. The repertoire holds about 540,000 distinct CDR3 sequences, with about 13% as singletons. This sample also belongs to another study, concerning T cells in Graves' hyperthyroidism and ophthalmopathy.

Specimen: peripheral blood mononuclear cells (PBMCs), collected at new diagnosis, from a patient treated with antithyroid drugs. All receptors come from a man under 40 with Graves disease. Each CDR3 is given with its conserved first and last residue. The order of the fields is clone size, D gene, V gene, J gene, CDR3 protein, CDR3 DNA. The D gene is left open where the match is weak. Size is stated for part of the rows, as once, few or many counts, or as a class when the clone is expanded.

>.|.|TRBV7-9|TRBJ1-1
CASSPNVAFF
TGTGCCAGCAGCCCCAATGTCGCTTTCTTT
>many|.|TRBV28|TRBJ1-4
CASSLGGGGEKLFF
TGTGCCAGTTCGCTCGGGGGCGGAGGCGAAAAACTGTTTTTT
>many|.|TRBV9|TRBJ1-1
CASSAGRLNTEAFF
TGTGCCAGCAGCGCGGGGCGGCTGAACACTGAAGCTTTCTTT
>many|.|TRBV6-5|TRBJ1-5
CASSYGGYSNQPQHF
TGTGCCAGCAGTTACGGGGGTTATAGCAATCAGCCCCAGCATTTT
>.|TRBD1|TRBV5-4|TRBJ2-5
CASSLGQGAFETQYF
TGTGCCAGCAGCTTGGGACAGGGGGCCTTTGAGACCCAGTACTTC
>many|.|TRBV6-1|TRBJ1-5
CASTQDRDSNQPQHF
TGTGCCAGCACCCAGGATCGGGATAGCAATCAGCCCCAGCATTTT
>.|.|TRBV7-2|TRBJ2-7
CASSLVWYEQYF
TGTGCCAGCAGCTTAGTTTGGTACGAGCAGTACTTC
>few|.|TRBV20-1|TRBJ2-1
CRASGSSSYNEQFF
TGCAGGGCCAGCGGGTCCAGCTCCTACAATGAGCAGTTCTTC
>few|TRBD1|TRBV5-1|TRBJ1-2
CASSWTTGSDGYTF
TGCGCCAGCAGCTGGACGACAGGGAGTGATGGCTACACCTTC
>few|TRBD2|TRBV7-8|TRBJ2-4
CASSLERGLAEPNIQYF
TGTGCCAGCAGCTTAGAACGCGGACTAGCGGAACCAAACATTCAGTACTTC
>.|.|TRBV19|TRBJ2-3
CASSTLLGFTDTQYF
TGTGCCAGTAGTACCCTCCTGGGGTTCACAGATACGCAGTATTTT
>.|TRBD2|TRBV20-1|TRBJ2-1
CSARDDSGRAHEQFF
TGCAGTGCTAGAGATGACAGCGGGAGGGCCCATGAGCAGTTCTTC
>many|.|TRBV30|TRBJ2-2
CASQGLANTGELFF
TGTGCCAGCCAGGGACTCGCGAACACCGGGGAGCTGTTTTTT
>few|.|TRBV5-1|TRBJ1-2
CASSPDPMRPDGYTF
TGCGCCAGCAGCCCCGACCCGATGCGCCCCGATGGCTACACCTTC
>many|.|TRBV29-1|TRBJ1-1
CSVDEFGDTEAFF
TGCAGCGTTGACGAATTCGGAGACACTGAAGCTTTCTTT
>.|TRBD1|TRBV19|TRBJ1-5
CASSTETGQGYQPQHF
TGTGCCAGTAGTACCGAAACGGGACAGGGCTATCAGCCCCAGCATTTT
>many|.|TRBV11-2|TRBJ1-5
CASSLHGNQPQHF
TGCGCCAGCAGTCTACACGGAAATCAGCCCCAGCATTTT
>many|.|TRBV27|TRBJ1-2
CASSLSVGNYGYTF
TGTGCCAGCAGTTTATCTGTGGGAAACTATGGCTACACCTTC
>many|.|TRBV7-2|TRBJ2-1
CASSRSVGYNEQFF
TGTGCCAGCAGTAGGAGCGTTGGGTACAATGAGCAGTTCTTC
>many|.|TRBV7-9|TRBJ1-2
CASSGSAPDNYGYTF
TGTGCCAGCAGCGGGTCAGCCCCTGATAACTATGGCTACACCTTC
>many|TRBD2|TRBV2|TRBJ2-1
CASTNMGTSGDNEQFF
TGTGCCAGCACTAATATGGGGACTAGCGGGGACAATGAGCAGTTCTTC
>.|TRBD1|TRBV27|TRBJ1-5
CAAPRGTENQPQHF
TGTGCTGCCCCCAGGGGGACTGAGAATCAGCCCCAGCATTTT
>many|.|TRBV30|TRBJ1-4
CATGPGENEKLFF
TGTGCAACTGGACCAGGGGAGAATGAAAAACTGTTTTTT
>.|TRBD2|TRBV20-1|TRBJ2-7
CSPTSGSYEQYF
TGCAGTCCGACTAGCGGGAGCTACGAGCAGTACTTC
>many|.|TRBV7-2|TRBJ2-3
CASSLSSRDDTQYF
TGTGCCAGCAGCTTATCGTCAAGGGACGATACGCAGTATTTT
>many|TRBD1|TRBV20-1|TRBJ2-3
CSARAPGQGIDTQYF
TGCAGTGCTAGAGCCCCGGGACAGGGGATAGATACGCAGTATTTT
>.|.|TRBV24-1|TRBJ2-6
CATSPTVGANSGANVLTF
TGTGCCACCAGTCCTACAGTGGGAGCCAACTCTGGGGCCAACGTCCTGACTTTC
>many|.|TRBV20-1|TRBJ2-2
CSARIAGNTGELFF
TGCAGTGCTAGAATAGCTGGAAACACCGGGGAGCTGTTTTTT
>.|.|TRBV5-1|TRBJ2-1
CASSGPDSYNEQFF
TGCGCCAGCAGCGGCCCAGACTCCTACAATGAGCAGTTCTTC
>many|.|TRBV29-1|TRBJ2-3
CSVSDSSTDTQYF
TGCAGCGTTTCGGACAGCAGCACAGATACGCAGTATTTT
>many|TRBD1|TRBV5-1|TRBJ1-2
CASSLLPRTGRRGYTF
TGCGCCAGCTCCCTATTACCCCGGACAGGCCGCCGGGGCTACACCTTC
>many|.|TRBV2|TRBJ1-5
CASSLQGPYQPQHF
TGTGCCAGCAGCCTTCAGGGTCCTTATCAGCCCCAGCATTTT
>many|TRBD2|TRBV6-2/TRBV6-3|TRBJ2-3
CASSPLSGRGDTQYF
TGTGCCAGCAGTCCTCTTAGCGGGAGAGGAGATACGCAGTATTTT
>few|.|TRBV28|TRBJ2-3
CASSLLPGSTDTQYF
TGTGCCAGCAGTTTACTCCCCGGCAGCACAGATACGCAGTATTTT
>.|TRBD2|TRBV2|TRBJ2-2
CASTQRTGGRPGLAGDLTGELFF
TGTGCCAGCACCCAACGGACAGGGGGGCGACCGGGACTAGCGGGAGACCTGACCGGGGAGCTGTTTTTT
>.|.|TRBV19|TRBJ1-1
CASRELTGMNTEAFF
TGTGCCAGTAGGGAACTAACAGGGATGAACACTGAAGCTTTCTTT
>many|.|TRBV6-1|TRBJ1-1
CASSTQRSMNTEAFF
TGTGCCAGCAGTACTCAAAGGAGTATGAACACTGAAGCTTTCTTT
>few|.|TRBV7-9|TRBJ1-1
CASSHVDTEAFF
TGTGCCAGCAGCCACGTTGACACTGAAGCTTTCTTT
>few|TRBD2|TRBV13|TRBJ2-1
CASSLAISGRAGGEQFF
TGTGCCAGCAGCTTGGCGATAAGCGGGAGGGCCGGAGGTGAGCAGTTCTTC
>many|.|TRBV2|TRBJ2-5
CASSQGQSNLQTQYF
TGTGCCAGCAGCCAAGGACAGTCCAACCTCCAGACCCAGTACTTC
>many|.|TRBV29-1|TRBJ2-7
CSVKSGGAYEQYF
TGCAGCGTTAAAAGCGGAGGGGCCTACGAGCAGTACTTC
>few|.|TRBV19|TRBJ2-1
CASAGPYNEQFF
TGTGCCAGTGCGGGCCCCTACAATGAGCAGTTCTTC
>.|.|TRBV5-1|TRBJ2-1
CASSRDGLYNEQFF
TGCGCCAGCAGCCGGGACGGACTCTACAATGAGCAGTTCTTC
>few|TRBD2|TRBV29-1|TRBJ2-1
CSVIPSGILDEQFF
TGCAGCGTTATCCCTAGCGGGATATTGGATGAGCAGTTCTTC
>.|TRBD2|TRBV6-1|TRBJ2-5
CASRVAGNQETQYF
TGTGCCAGCAGAGTAGCGGGCAACCAAGAGACCCAGTACTTC
>.|.|TRBV30|TRBJ2-7
CAWSRGGNEQYF
TGTGCCTGGAGCCGTGGCGGGAACGAGCAGTACTTC
>.|.|TRBV9|TRBJ1-2
CASSAGTARAYGYTF
TGTGCCAGCAGCGCCGGGACTGCCCGGGCTTATGGGTACACCTTC
>many|.|TRBV7-9|TRBJ1-2
CASSFDTFNYGYTF
TGTGCCAGCAGCTTCGACACCTTCAACTATGGCTACACCTTC
>many|TRBD2|TRBV27|TRBJ2-7
CASSLESGRAYEQYF
TGTGCCAGCAGTTTGGAGAGCGGGAGGGCTTACGAGCAGTACTTC
>many|.|TRBV9|TRBJ2-7
CASSVGLFSYEQYF
TGTGCCAGCAGCGTAGGCCTCTTCTCCTACGAGCAGTACTTC
>many|.|TRBV15|TRBJ1-1
CATSRDPRNTEAFF
TGTGCCACCAGCAGAGATCCGAGGAACACTGAAGCTTTCTTT
>few|TRBD2|TRBV19|TRBJ2-1
CASSIVAGNWNEQFF
TGTGCCAGTAGTATAGTAGCGGGAAATTGGAATGAGCAGTTCTTC
>few|.|TRBV6-9|TRBJ1-2
CASSYPQGSGYTF
TGTGCCAGCAGTTACCCACAGGGATCTGGCTACACCTTC
>.|TRBD2|TRBV7-2|TRBJ2-1
CASSLSGRLNEQFF
TGTGCCAGCAGCTTGAGCGGGAGGCTAAATGAGCAGTTCTTC
>many|.|TRBV7-2|TRBJ1-1
CASSPGPLATEAFF
TGTGCCAGCAGCCCGGGACCGCTGGCCACTGAAGCTTTCTTT
>many|.|TRBV28|TRBJ1-5
CASRPRRVGQPQHF
TGTGCCAGCAGACCCAGGAGGGTGGGTCAGCCCCAGCATTTT
>many|TRBD2|TRBV12-3/TRBV12-4|TRBJ2-3
CASTSYGLAEDTQYF
TGTGCCAGCACGTCATACGGACTAGCGGAAGATACGCAGTATTTT
>many|.|TRBV29-1|TRBJ2-4
CSARGIQTKNIQYF
TGCAGCGCCAGGGGTATCCAAACCAAAAACATTCAGTACTTC